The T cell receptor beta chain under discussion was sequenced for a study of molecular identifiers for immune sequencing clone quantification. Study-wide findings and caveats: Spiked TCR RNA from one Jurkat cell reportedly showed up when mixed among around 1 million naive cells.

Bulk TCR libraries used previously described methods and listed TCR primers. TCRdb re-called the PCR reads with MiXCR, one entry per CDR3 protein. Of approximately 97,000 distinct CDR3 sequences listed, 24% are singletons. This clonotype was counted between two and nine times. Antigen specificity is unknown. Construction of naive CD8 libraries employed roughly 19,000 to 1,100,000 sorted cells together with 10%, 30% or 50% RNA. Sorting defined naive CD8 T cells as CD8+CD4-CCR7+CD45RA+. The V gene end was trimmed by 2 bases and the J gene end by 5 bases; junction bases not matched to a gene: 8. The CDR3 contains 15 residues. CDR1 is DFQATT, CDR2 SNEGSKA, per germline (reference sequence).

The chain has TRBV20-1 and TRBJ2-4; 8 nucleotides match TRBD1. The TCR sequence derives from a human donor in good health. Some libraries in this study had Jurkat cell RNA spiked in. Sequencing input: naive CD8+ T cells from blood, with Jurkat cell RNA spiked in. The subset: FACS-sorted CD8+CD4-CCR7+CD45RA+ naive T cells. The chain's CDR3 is CSARQFDRGENIQYF. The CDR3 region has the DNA TGCAGTGCTAGACAATTTGACAGGGGTGAAAACATTCAGTACTTC.